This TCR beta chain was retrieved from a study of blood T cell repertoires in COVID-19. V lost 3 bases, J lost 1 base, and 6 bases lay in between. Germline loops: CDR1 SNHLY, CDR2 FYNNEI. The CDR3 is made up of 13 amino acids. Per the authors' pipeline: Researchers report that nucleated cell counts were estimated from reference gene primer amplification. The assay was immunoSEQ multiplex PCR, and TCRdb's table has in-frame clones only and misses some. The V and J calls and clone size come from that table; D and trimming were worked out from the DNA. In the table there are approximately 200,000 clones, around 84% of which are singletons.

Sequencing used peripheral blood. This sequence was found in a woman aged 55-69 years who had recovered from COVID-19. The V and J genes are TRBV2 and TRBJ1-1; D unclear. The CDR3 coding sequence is TGTGCCAGCAGTGACAGCGAGAACACTGAAGCTTTCTTT. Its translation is CASSDSENTEAFF. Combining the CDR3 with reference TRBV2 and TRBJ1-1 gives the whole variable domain EPEVTQTPSHQVTQMGQEVILRCVPISNHLYFYWYRQILGQKVEFLVSFYNNEISEKSEIFDDQFSVERPDGSNFTLKIRSTKLEDSAMYFCASSDSENTEAFFGQGTRLTVV.